These 17 T cell receptor beta chains were all obtained from the same sample, sequenced in a study of T-cell reconstitution after alpha-beta-depleted transplantation in children. Using unique molecular identifiers, the investigators prepared the TCRbeta library. From the PCR reads, TCRdb called clonotypes with MiXCR, one entry per CDR3 protein. Of roughly 500,000 distinct CDR3 sequences listed, approximately 12% are singletons. Material: PBMCs from the stem cell graft donor, obtained from the stem cell graft. The receptors derive from a human donor who donated a stem cell graft to a child with combined immunodeficiency.

This clonotype came up a few times. The chain couples TRBV21-1 to TRBJ2-1. TRBV21-1 is a pseudogene segment. The CDR3 runs to 13 residues. CDR3 sequence: CASSKGGIDEQFF. CDR3 in DNA: TGTGCCAGCAGCAAAGGGGGTATCGATGAGCAGTTCTTC.

This clonotype has ten or more counts. The rearrangement links TRBV4-3 to TRBJ2-2, with D unclear. The CDR3 covers 17 residues. CDR1 and CDR2 (germline): LGHNA, YSLEER. V lost 0 bases and J 1 base, leaving 12 bases between the germline ends. The CDR3: CASSQDVVAGNTGELFF. The CDR3 region has the DNA TGCGCCAGCAGCCAAGATGTAGTGGCAGGGAACACCGGGGAGCTGTTTTTT.

The CDR3 coding sequence is TGTGCCAGCAGTTACAGGACAGGGTGGGGCACTGAAGCTTTCTTT. Translating it yields CASSYRTGWGTEAFF. The chain is built from TRBV6-5 and TRBJ1-1; 8 nucleotides agree with TRBD1. Germline assignment: CDR1 MNHEY and CDR2 SVGAGI. The J segment lost 4 bases and the V segment lost 2 bases, leaving 6 bases of the junction unmatched. This CDR3 region has 15 residues.

This sequence joins TRBV5-6 and TRBJ2-7; the D gene could be TRBD1 or TRBD2 (5 bases each). CDR3 size: 14 residues. V was shortened by 4 bases and J by 2 bases, with 13 bases between the two germline ends. Germline V gene lookup returns CDR1 SGHDT and CDR2 YYEEEE. The CDR3 is CASSTGASTYEQYF. CDR3 coding DNA: TGTGCCAGCAGCACCGGGGCCTCTACCTACGAGCAGTACTTC.

This clonotype was observed a handful of times. The chain links TRBV28 to TRBJ2-6, with TRBD1 matching over 7 bases. This CDR3 region has 17 residues. Germline V gene data show CDR1 as MDHEN and CDR2 as SYDVKM. The V segment lost 3 bases and the J segment 0 bases; nucleotides outside the gene matches: 5. CDR3 nucleotides: TGTGCCAGCAGTTTCAACAGGGGTCCCTCTGGGGCCAACGTCCTGACTTTC. This encodes CASSFNRGPSGANVLTF.

This clonotype occurred a few times. This chain joins TRBV12-3 or TRBV12-4 and TRBJ2-3; D is unclear. The CDR3 covers 15 residues. V lost 2 bases and J lost 0, with 9 bases in between. The CDR3 is CASSLNRQSTDTQYF. DNA for the CDR3: TGTGCCAGCAGTTTAAACAGACAAAGCACAGATACGCAGTATTTT.

This rearrangement joins TRBV5-1 to TRBJ2-3; D not resolved. The germline V gene has CDR1 SGHRS and CDR2 YFSETQ. The CDR3 is made up of 14 amino acids. With 6 bases removed from V and 4 bases from J, the gap between germline ends came to 15 bases. For the CDR3, the DNA is TGCGCCAGCACCTGGTCCAGCCGGGCAGATACGCAGTATTTT. Protein product: CASTWSSRADTQYF.

A few counts support this clonotype. The chain is built from TRBV20-1 and TRBJ1-3; D possibly corresponds to TRBD1 (5 bases). Germline lookup yields CDR1 DFQATT and CDR2 SNEGSKA (reference sequence). The V and J ends lost 3 bases and 1 base respectively, with 13 bases between them. The CDR3 loop spans 15 amino acids. CDR3 nucleotide sequence: TGCAGTGCTAGTAGGCTCGGGGGTTCTGGAAACACCATATATTTT. It specifies CSASRLGGSGNTIYF.

This clonotype was detected ten times or more. A read error may account for a junction end that differs from germline. This chain joins TRBV27 and TRBJ2-1; TRBD2 might be the D (6 bases). CDR1 is MNHEY, CDR2 SMNVEV, per germline (reference sequence). The CDR3 is 13 residues long. CDR3 region: CASSFPDYHEQFF. The DNA for the CDR3 is TGTGCCAGCAGTTTCCCGGACTACCATGAGCAGTTCTTC.

The V gene is TRBV4-3, the J gene TRBJ2-5; maybe TRBD1 (6 bases). The CDR3 runs to 14 residues. From germline, CDR1 is LGHNA and CDR2 YSLEER. Trimming removed 4 bases at V and 4 bases at J, with 13 bases between. DNA of the CDR3: TGCGCCAGCAGCCCAGGGGCGTTTGGAGAGACCCAGTACTTC. Its translation is CASSPGAFGETQYF.

This clonotype was picked up many times. This chain links TRBV28 with TRBJ2-2; tentative D call: TRBD2 (5 bases). CDR1 and CDR2 (germline): MDHEN, SYDVKM. The V and J ends lost 3 bases and 0 bases respectively, with 11 bases between them. The CDR3 covers 16 residues. The CDR3 region is CASSLPAGPNTGELFF. The DNA for the CDR3 is TGTGCCAGCAGTTTGCCTGCGGGCCCGAACACCGGGGAGCTGTTTTTT.

This clonotype has only one observation. V and J are TRBV15 and TRBJ2-1; 11 bases align to TRBD2. The CDR3 spans 18 residues. After removal of 1 base from V and 7 bases from J, the junction contained 12 bases not matched to a gene. Germline CDR1 and CDR2: LNHNV and YYDKDF (reference sequence). In DNA, the CDR3 is TGTGCCACCAGCAGAGTCAATATAGCGGGGGGGCCTAATAATGAGCAGTTCTTC. It codes for CATSRVNIAGGPNNEQFF.

The chain uses TRBV19 and TRBJ2-6; D may be TRBD1 (6 bases). The CDR3 contains 15 residues. V lost 7 bases, J lost 7 bases, and 17 bases lay in between. Germline CDR1 reads LNHDA; CDR2 reads SQIVND (reference sequence). The CDR3 here is CASKGQRELANVLTF. CDR3 nucleotides: TGTGCCAGTAAGGGACAAAGGGAGTTAGCCAACGTCCTGACTTTC.

This clonotype was observed many times. The chain combines TRBV5-1 with TRBJ2-1; D may be TRBD2 (6 bases). Per the germline V gene, CDR1 is SGHRS and CDR2 is YFSETQ. The CDR3 extends over 14 amino acids. Between the trimmed V and J ends, which lost 4 bases and 7 bases, there was a span of 15 bases. CDR3 residues: CASSPRGSGNEQFF. The CDR3 DNA reads as TGCGCCAGCAGCCCCCGAGGTAGCGGTAATGAGCAGTTCTTC.

The J gene is TRBJ2-5, the V gene TRBV11-2; D uncertain. Between the trimmed V and J ends, which lost 5 bases and 4 bases, there was a span of 14 bases. Germline V gene data show CDR1 as SGHAT and CDR2 as FQNNGV. This CDR3 has 14 residues. The CDR3 DNA follows: TGTGCCAGCAGCATCGGATGGGCCGGAGAGACCCAGTACTTC. Amino acid sequence: CASSIGWAGETQYF.

This clonotype was observed a few times. The rearrangement joins TRBV4-1 to TRBJ1-1, with a weak D call TRBD1 (5 bases). The CDR3 is 15 amino acids. Germline CDR1 and CDR2: MGHRA and YSYEKL. V lost 0 bases, J lost 5 bases, and 13 bases lay in between. The chain's CDR3 is CASSQDEGLRTEAFF. The CDR3 DNA reads TGCGCCAGCAGCCAAGATGAGGGGCTGAGGACTGAAGCTTTCTTT.

The chain recombines TRBV6-2 or TRBV6-3 with TRBJ2-1; TRBD1 is a possible D gene (6 bases). V was clipped by 6 bases and J by 4 bases, with 16 bases between them. The CDR3 is 15 residues long. Germline lookup yields CDR1 MNHEY and CDR2 SVGEGT. Here the CDR3 reads CASSLGQPRYNEQFF. CDR3 sequence (DNA): TGTGCCAGCAGCCTAGGACAGCCCCGGTACAATGAGCAGTTCTTC.